The rows below give T cell receptor beta chains drawn from one sample of a study of blood T cell repertoires in COVID-19. Generated by immunoSEQ multiplex PCR, the TCRdb table keeps only in-frame clones and is missing some. The sample records about 200,000 clones, 80% being singletons. Sequenced input: peripheral blood. These receptors all stem from a woman aged 70 to 79 with acute or convalescent COVID-19. Both conserved end residues are part of each CDR3. The order of the fields is J gene, clone size, V gene, D gene, CDR3 protein, CDR3 DNA. D genes are given only for firm matches. The size of a clone is reported for some rows only, either as once, few or many, or as a class for expanded clones.

>TRBJ2-3|-|TRBV24-1|TRBD1
CATSDGTGTDTQYF
TGTGCCACCAGTGATGGGACAGGGACCGATACGCAGTATTTT
>TRBJ1-3|-|TRBV5-1|-
CASSSTAFSGNTIYF
TGCGCCAGCAGCTCGACTGCATTCTCTGGAAACACCATATATTTT
>TRBJ1-4|-|TRBV19|TRBD1
CASSIRTGKGEKLFF
TGTGCCAGTAGTATCCGGACAGGGAAGGGTGAAAAACTGTTTTTT
>TRBJ2-5|-|TRBV3-1/TRBV3-2|-
CASSQDFRQETQYF
TGTGCCAGCAGCCAAGATTTCCGGCAAGAGACCCAGTACTTC
>TRBJ2-3|once|TRBV27|TRBD1
CASSLSAPRTGITDTQYF
TGTGCCAGCAGTTTATCGGCCCCTCGGACAGGGATCACAGATACGCAGTATTTT
>TRBJ2-7|-|TRBV7-9|-
CASSLSVGEQYF
TGTGCCAGCAGCTTATCTGTCGGGGAGCAGTACTTC
>TRBJ1-1|-|TRBV7-8|-
CASSLAGGRSNTEAFF
TGTGCCAGCAGCTTAGCGGGGGGGCGATCGAACACTGAAGCTTTCTTT
>TRBJ2-1|many|TRBV9|-
CASTVGTLSNEQFF
TGTGCCAGCACCGTAGGGACTCTCTCCAATGAGCAGTTCTTC
>TRBJ2-7|-|TRBV2|-
CASSDGGRRYEQYF
TGTGCCAGCAGTGACGGGGGGCGCAGGTACGAGCAGTACTTC
>TRBJ2-7|-|TRBV6-1|-
CASSEGTRSYEQYF
TGTGCCAGCAGTGAAGGGACTCGCTCCTACGAGCAGTACTTC
>TRBJ2-1|-|TRBV9|-
CASSEDSTVNNEQFF
TGTGCCAGCAGCGAAGATTCTACAGTAAACAATGAGCAGTTCTTC
>TRBJ2-2|-|TRBV29-1|-
CSVAPDGNIGELFF
TGCAGCGTCGCCCCCGACGGGAATATCGGGGAGCTGTTTTTT
>TRBJ1-5|few|TRBV15|TRBD1
CATSIRQGDQPQHF
TGTGCCACCAGCATAAGACAGGGGGATCAGCCCCAGCATTTT
>TRBJ1-2|-|TRBV7-9|TRBD1
CASSLGQQDYGYTF
TGTGCCAGCAGCTTGGGACAGCAAGACTATGGCTACACCTTC
>TRBJ2-3|-|TRBV5-8|-
CASSSPPRLSTDTQYF
TGTGCCAGCAGCTCCCCCCCGAGACTAAGCACAGATACGCAGTATTTT
>TRBJ1-2|-|TRBV28|-
CASSSGLTYGYTF
TGTGCCAGCAGTTCCGGTCTTACTTATGGCTACACCTTC
>TRBJ2-7|-|TRBV28|TRBD2
CATGTSLLSYEQYF
TGTGCCACCGGGACTAGCCTTCTCTCCTACGAGCAGTACTTC
>TRBJ1-2|few|TRBV3-1/TRBV3-2|TRBD1
CASSPGQGVFGYTF
TGTGCCAGCAGCCCCGGACAGGGGGTCTTTGGCTACACCTTC
>TRBJ1-1|few|TRBV6-5|-
CASSPHGAGAEAFF
TGTGCCAGCAGTCCCCATGGGGCAGGCGCTGAAGCTTTCTTT
>TRBJ2-5|-|TRBV19|-
CASSIVEQGFRETQYF
TGTGCCAGTAGTATAGTCGAACAGGGTTTTAGAGAGACCCAGTACTTC
>TRBJ2-2|many|TRBV4-2|-
CASSQDWRVAGELFF
TGTGCCAGCAGCCAAGATTGGAGGGTGGCCGGGGAGCTGTTTTTT
>TRBJ2-3|-|TRBV14|-
CASSHGNDLTDTQYF
TGTGCCAGCAGCCACGGGAACGACCTCACAGATACGCAGTATTTT
>TRBJ1-5|-|TRBV11-2|-
CASSFSGVQPQHF
TGTGCCAGCAGCTTCTCGGGGGTTCAGCCCCAGCATTTT
>TRBJ1-1|-|TRBV5-8|TRBD1
CASSPRGGRNTEAFF
TGTGCCAGCAGCCCAAGAGGGGGCAGGAACACTGAAGCTTTCTTT
>TRBJ1-6|many|TRBV19|TRBD1
CASSDRANSPLHF
TGTGCCAGTTCTGACAGGGCGAATTCACCCCTCCACTTT
>TRBJ1-1|-|TRBV28|-
CASSPHREAFF
TGTGCCAGCAGTCCCCACAGGGAAGCTTTCTTT
>TRBJ2-5|-|TRBV30|-
CAWERSETQYF
TGTGCCTGGGAGCGGAGCGAGACCCAGTACTTC
>TRBJ2-7|once|TRBV6-5|-
CASSWLNSLLYEQYF
TGTGCCAGCAGTTGGTTGAACAGCTTGCTCTACGAGCAGTACTTC
>TRBJ2-1|few|TRBV11-2|-
CASSSYEQFF
TGTGCCAGCAGCAGCTATGAGCAGTTCTTC
>TRBJ1-3|-|TRBV19|-
CASAGGTGNTIYF
TGTGCCAGTGCAGGAGGCACTGGAAACACCATATATTTT
>TRBJ2-5|-|TRBV7-3|TRBD1
CASSLGTGLQETQYF
TGTGCCAGCAGCTTAGGGACAGGACTCCAAGAGACCCAGTACTTC
>TRBJ1-5|-|TRBV2|TRBD1
CASTHLDRGSQPQHF
TGTGCCAGCACCCACCTTGACAGGGGAAGTCAGCCCCAGCATTTT
>TRBJ2-4|few|TRBV19|TRBD1
CASSPRTGGLIIQYF
TGTGCCAGTAGTCCCCGGACAGGAGGTCTGATCATTCAGTACTTC